Listed below are T cell receptor beta chains from one sample, sequenced in a study of beta chain features in type 1 diabetes. Profiled with immunoSEQ multiplex PCR; TCRdb holds only in-frame clones, not every one. The sample lists about 160,000 clones, about 63% occurring once. The sample consisted of naive CD4+ T cells from blood. The origin of the receptors is a man aged 25 to 40 with type 1 diabetes. Both conserved end residues are part of each CDR3. The D gene is left open where the match is weak. For some rows the clone size is stated as once, few or many, or as a class when expanded; others skip it.

>.|TRBJ2-5|few|TRBV4-3
TGCGCCAGCAGCCAAGGCGGGCAAGAGACCCAGTACTTC
CASSQGGQETQYF
>TRBD2|TRBJ2-3|.|TRBV7-2
TGTGCCAGCAGCACCGGGACTAGCGGGCACACAGATACGCAGTATTTT
CASSTGTSGHTDTQYF
>.|TRBJ2-5|.|TRBV2
TGTGCCAGCAGTGAAGGGGCCGAGACCCAGTACTTC
CASSEGAETQYF
>.|TRBJ2-7|few|TRBV14
TGTGCCAGCAGCCAAGACAGTACAGAGCAGTACTTC
CASSQDSTEQYF
>.|TRBJ2-3|.|TRBV11-2
TGTGCCAGCAGGTCGCTGAGGGACCCCTCGCAGTATTTT
CASRSLRDPSQYF
>.|TRBJ2-5|.|TRBV9
TGTGCCAGCAGTCGTAGAGAAGGGAGCCAAGAGACCCAGTACTTC
CASSRREGSQETQYF
>.|TRBJ1-1|.|TRBV7-9
TGTGCCAGCAGTCCCCAGGGGCGGTTGAACACTGAAGCTTTCTTT
CASSPQGRLNTEAFF
>TRBD2|TRBJ2-1|.|TRBV7-2
TGTGCCAGCAGCGGGCTAGCGGGCTACTGGGAGCAGTTCTTC
CASSGLAGYWEQFF
>.|TRBJ2-3|.|TRBV11-2
TGTGCCAGCAGCCCCCCCTCGGCGGGGTTGGGAACAGATACGCAGTATTTT
CASSPPSAGLGTDTQYF
>TRBD1|TRBJ2-3|.|TRBV5-8
TGTGCCAGCAGCTTGGGGCAGGGGGCCCCAGATACGCAGTATTTT
CASSLGQGAPDTQYF
>.|TRBJ2-3|.|TRBV4-3
TGCGCCAGCAGCCAAGAAGCGGACCAGATCGTTGATACGCAGTATTTT
CASSQEADQIVDTQYF
>TRBD1|TRBJ2-5|.|TRBV27
TGTGCCAGCCGCGGGACAGGGAAAGAGACCCAGTACTTC
CASRGTGKETQYF
>TRBD2|TRBJ2-1|.|TRBV7-2
TGTGCCAGCAGCTTTGGCGGGGGGCCGGGCAATGAGCAGTTCTTC
CASSFGGGPGNEQFF
>.|TRBJ2-3|.|TRBV29-1
TGCAGCGTTTGTGGCGGACCGACAGATACGCAGTATTTT
CSVCGGPTDTQYF
>TRBD1|TRBJ2-5|.|TRBV9
TGTGCCAGCAGCGTAGCGGTGACAGGGGCGGAGACCCAGTACTTC
CASSVAVTGAETQYF
>.|TRBJ1-4|.|TRBV29-1
TGCAGCGTTGCCTCCACGGCGGGTGAAAAACTGTTTTTT
CSVASTAGEKLFF
>TRBD1|TRBJ1-5|.|TRBV4-3
TGCGCCAGCAGCCACCGCGTTGGGACAGACGAAGGAAGCAATCAGCCCCAGCATTTT
CASSHRVGTDEGSNQPQHF
>.|TRBJ2-2|once|TRBV13
TGTGCCAGCAGCTTAACCGGGGAGCTGTTTTTT
CASSLTGELFF
>.|TRBJ2-1|.|TRBV5-1
TGCGCCAGCAGCTGGAGGCGGGATCAATCCTCGTACAATGAGCAGTTCTTC
CASSWRRDQSSYNEQFF
>.|TRBJ2-3|few|TRBV25-1
TGTGCCAGACGCCGGGAACTAACACAAGATACGCAGTATTTT
CARRRELTQDTQYF
>.|TRBJ2-2|few|TRBV29-1
TGCAGCGGCCACCCGGGACTGGGTATCGCCGGGGAGCTGTTTTTT
CSGHPGLGIAGELFF
>.|TRBJ2-7|.|TRBV9
TGTGCCAGCAGCCCTAGGGCGGGACATTCCTACGAGCAGTACTTC
CASSPRAGHSYEQYF
>.|TRBJ2-3|.|TRBV7-2
TGTGCCAGCAGCCCACACAGGGCCTCTAGCACAGATACGCAGTATTTT
CASSPHRASSTDTQYF
>.|TRBJ2-3|.|TRBV29-1
TGCAGCGTTTCCCAGGATACGCAGTATTTT
CSVSQDTQYF
>TRBD1|TRBJ1-2|once|TRBV29-1
TGCAGCGTTACCGGACAGGCCAGTAACTATGGCTACACCTTC
CSVTGQASNYGYTF
>.|TRBJ2-3|.|TRBV7-2
TGTGCCAGCAGCTCGGAGTTACTCGGGCACGGGCCAGATACGCAGTATTTT
CASSSELLGHGPDTQYF
>TRBD2|TRBJ2-1|.|TRBV9
TGTGCCAGCAGCGTAGGCGGGGGGCCGACCTACAATGAGCAGTTCTTC
CASSVGGGPTYNEQFF
>.|TRBJ2-7|.|TRBV19
TGTGCCAGTAGTATAGATCACAGCGCGTCCTACGAGCAGTACTTC
CASSIDHSASYEQYF
>.|TRBJ2-5|few|TRBV28
TGTGCCAGCAGAACAGGACAAGAGACCCAGTACTTC
CASRTGQETQYF
>.|TRBJ2-1|once|TRBV7-9
TGTGCCAGCAGCCCAGGGAGTATAAACTCCTACAATGAGCAGTTCTTC
CASSPGSINSYNEQFF
>TRBD2|TRBJ2-7|.|TRBV5-1
TGCGCCAGCAGGCCTACTAGCGACGAGCAGTACTTC
CASRPTSDEQYF
>TRBD1|TRBJ2-2|few|TRBV30
TGTGCCTGGAGACCATGGGACAGGGCAGACACCGGGGAGCTGTTTTTT
CAWRPWDRADTGELFF
>.|TRBJ1-1|.|TRBV29-1
TGCAGCGTTGTCGTCACTGAAGCTTTCTTT
CSVVVTEAFF
>.|TRBJ2-7|.|TRBV7-9
TGTGCCAGCAGCTTATCGGCAATCTACGAGCAGTACTTC
CASSLSAIYEQYF
>.|TRBJ2-5|.|TRBV7-9
TGTGCCAGCAGCTTAGTCCCGCTTTTGGAGACCCAGTACTTC
CASSLVPLLETQYF
>.|TRBJ1-6|.|TRBV30
TGTGCCTGGACAGCGTCCTATAATTCACCCCTCCACTTT
CAWTASYNSPLHF
>TRBD2|TRBJ2-1|.|TRBV29-1
TGCAGCGTGACTAGCGGGGGGGCCGAGGAGCAGTTCTTC
CSVTSGGAEEQFF
>TRBD2|TRBJ2-3|.|TRBV9
TGTGCCAGCAGCGTAGGGAGCGGGGGCACAGATACGCAGTATTTT
CASSVGSGGTDTQYF
>.|TRBJ1-1|.|TRBV7-2
TGTGCCAGCATCCGAATGCCGGGGAGGAACACTGAAGCTTTCTTT
CASIRMPGRNTEAFF
>.|TRBJ2-2|few|TRBV25-1
TGTGCCAGCATCAAGGGTCACACCGGGGAGCTGTTTTTT
CASIKGHTGELFF
>.|TRBJ1-5|.|TRBV30
TGTGCCTGGAGTGTACGCGGGGCGGGTTTCGATCAGCCCCAGCATTTT
CAWSVRGAGFDQPQHF
>.|TRBJ2-1|.|TRBV4-3
TGCGCCAGCAGCCATGCTTTCCTCACACAACATGAGCAGTTCTTC
CASSHAFLTQHEQFF
>TRBD1|TRBJ1-5|.|TRBV13
TGTGCCAGCAGCTTAGGAGGACAGGGATCAGGTCAGCCCCAGCATTTT
CASSLGGQGSGQPQHF
>.|TRBJ1-3|once|TRBV29-1
TGCAGCGTTTCTGCGGAACAGGGTTATGGAAACACCATATATTTT
CSVSAEQGYGNTIYF
>TRBD2|TRBJ2-1|.|TRBV18
TGTGCCAGCTCACCCTTACTAGCGGGGGCCTCCTACAATGAGCAGTTCTTC
CASSPLLAGASYNEQFF
>.|TRBJ1-1|.|TRBV4-3
TGCGCCAGCAGCCAAGATATAGGGGTCAAGAACACTGAAGCTTTCTTT
CASSQDIGVKNTEAFF
>.|TRBJ1-1|.|TRBV13
TGTGCCAGCAGCATACAGGATGAAGCTTTCTTT
CASSIQDEAFF
>.|TRBJ1-1|.|TRBV30
TGTGCCTGGAGTGAAGGATACACTGAAGCTTTCTTT
CAWSEGYTEAFF
>.|TRBJ2-7|.|TRBV7-2
TGTGCCAGCAGCTTAGAGTCCTACGAGCAGTACTTC
CASSLESYEQYF
>.|TRBJ2-5|.|TRBV7-2
TGTGCCAGCAGCTTTAGAGGGGGCCAAGAGACCCAGTACTTC
CASSFRGGQETQYF
>.|TRBJ1-1|.|TRBV5-1
TGCGCCAGCAGCTCGGGGACGGAAGGACTGGAAGCTTTCTTT
CASSSGTEGLEAFF
>.|TRBJ2-1|few|TRBV29-1
TGCAGCGGACAGATTTTGTACAATGAGCAGTTCTTC
CSGQILYNEQFF
>.|TRBJ1-5|few|TRBV9
TGTGCCAGCAGCGTAGATCCGACGGCACGGCAGCCCCAGCATTTT
CASSVDPTARQPQHF
>TRBD2|TRBJ2-7|once|TRBV18
TGTGCCAGCTCACCAACGGGACTAGCGAATACCTACGAGCAGTACTTC
CASSPTGLANTYEQYF
>TRBD1|TRBJ2-7|.|TRBV9
TGTGCCAGCAGCGCCCGCCCGGACAGGGGATCCGAGCAGTACTTC
CASSARPDRGSEQYF
>.|TRBJ2-1|.|TRBV9
TGTGCCAGCAGCGGCTACAATGAGCAGTTCTTC
CASSGYNEQFF
>TRBD2|TRBJ2-1|.|TRBV7-9
TGTGCCAGCACCCCGACTAGCGGGGTTCGGTTCTTC
CASTPTSGVRFF
>.|TRBJ2-3|few|TRBV2
TGTGCCAGCAGTACGCTACAGGAGTTGGTAACAGATACGCAGTATTTT
CASSTLQELVTDTQYF
>.|TRBJ2-1|.|TRBV7-9
TGTGCCAGCCGCCTAAATGAAGGGGATGAGCAGTTCTTC
CASRLNEGDEQFF